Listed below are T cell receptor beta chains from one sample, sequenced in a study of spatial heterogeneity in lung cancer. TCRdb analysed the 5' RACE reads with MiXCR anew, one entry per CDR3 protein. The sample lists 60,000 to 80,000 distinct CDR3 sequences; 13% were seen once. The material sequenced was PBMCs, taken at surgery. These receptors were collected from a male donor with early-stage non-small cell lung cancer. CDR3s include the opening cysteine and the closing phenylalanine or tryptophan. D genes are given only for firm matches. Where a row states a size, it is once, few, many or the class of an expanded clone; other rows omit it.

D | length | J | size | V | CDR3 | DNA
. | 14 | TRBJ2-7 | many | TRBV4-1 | CASSQDVRGDEQYF | TGCGCCAGCAGCCAAGATGTCAGGGGGGACGAGCAGTACTTC
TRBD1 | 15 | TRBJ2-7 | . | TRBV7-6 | CASSDQGAYGNEQYF | TGTGCCAGCAGCGACCAGGGGGCGTACGGTAACGAGCAGTACTTC
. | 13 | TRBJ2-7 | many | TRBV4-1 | CASSQDLFYEQYF | TGCGCCAGCAGCCAAGATCTGTTTTACGAGCAGTACTTC
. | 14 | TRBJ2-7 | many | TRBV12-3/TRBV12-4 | CASSFGQSGYEQYF | TGTGCCAGCAGTTTTGGACAGTCTGGCTACGAGCAGTACTTC
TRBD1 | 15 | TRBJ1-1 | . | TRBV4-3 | CASSQGVGGWAEAFF | TGCGCCAGCAGCCAAGGGGTAGGGGGCTGGGCTGAAGCTTTCTTT
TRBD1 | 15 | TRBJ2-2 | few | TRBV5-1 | CASSTRTGGTGELFF | TGCGCCAGCAGCACCCGGACAGGAGGCACCGGGGAGCTGTTTTTT
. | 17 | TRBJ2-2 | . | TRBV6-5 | CASSLDNRLHNTGELFF | TGTGCCAGCAGTTTAGACAACAGGCTTCATAACACCGGGGAGCTGTTTTTT
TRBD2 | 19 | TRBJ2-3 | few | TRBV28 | CASSSPTGTSGRFADTQYF | TGTGCCAGCAGTTCCCCAACCGGGACTAGCGGGAGATTTGCCGATACGCAGTATTTT
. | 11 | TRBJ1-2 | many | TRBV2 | CAQKGDYGYTF | TGTGCCCAAAAGGGGGACTATGGCTACACCTTC
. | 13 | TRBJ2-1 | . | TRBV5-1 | CASSRDLYNEQFF | TGCGCCAGCAGCCGGGACTTGTACAATGAGCAGTTCTTC
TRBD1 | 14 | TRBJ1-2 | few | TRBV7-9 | CASGWADRVHGYTF | TGTGCCAGCGGATGGGCTGACAGGGTCCATGGCTACACCTTC
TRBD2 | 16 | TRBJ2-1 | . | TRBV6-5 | CASSYGRLAGGGEQFF | TGTGCCAGCAGTTACGGCAGACTAGCGGGAGGCGGTGAGCAGTTCTTC
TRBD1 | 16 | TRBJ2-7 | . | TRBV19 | CASTSTPGQGLFEQYF | TGTGCCAGTACCTCAACGCCGGGACAGGGATTATTCGAGCAGTACTTC
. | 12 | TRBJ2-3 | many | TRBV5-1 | CASSLTTDTQYF | TGCGCCAGCAGCCTTACCACAGATACGCAGTATTTT
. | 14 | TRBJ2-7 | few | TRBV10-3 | CAISEWDRFYEQYF | TGTGCCATCAGTGAGTGGGACCGATTCTACGAGCAGTACTTC
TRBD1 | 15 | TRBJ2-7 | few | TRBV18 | CASSRLQGAHNEQYF | TGTGCCAGCTCCCGCCTCCAGGGGGCGCACAACGAGCAGTACTTC
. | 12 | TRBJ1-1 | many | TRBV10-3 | CAISEGGPEAFF | TGTGCCATCAGTGAGGGGGGCCCTGAAGCTTTCTTT
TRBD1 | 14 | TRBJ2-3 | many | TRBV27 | CASSLRTGADTQYF | TGTGCCAGCAGTTTACGGACAGGGGCAGATACGCAGTATTTT
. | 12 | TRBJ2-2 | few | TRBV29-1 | CSVPLRTGELFF | TGCAGCGTCCCCCTGCGGACCGGGGAGCTGTTTTTT
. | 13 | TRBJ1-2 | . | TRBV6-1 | CASRDWGVDGYTF | TGTGCCAGCAGGGATTGGGGCGTCGATGGCTACACCTTC
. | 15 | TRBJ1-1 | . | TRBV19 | CASSIPGGMNTEAFF | TGTGCCAGTAGTATTCCCGGGGGGATGAACACTGAAGCTTTCTTT
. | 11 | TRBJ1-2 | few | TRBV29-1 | CSHGADYGYTF | TGCAGCCACGGGGCGGACTATGGCTACACCTTC
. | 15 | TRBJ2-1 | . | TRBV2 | CASSEKSSSYNEQFF | TGTGCCAGCAGTGAAAAGTCGAGCTCCTACAATGAGCAGTTCTTC
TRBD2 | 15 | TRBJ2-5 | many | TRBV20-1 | CSARAGAGGRETQYF | TGCAGTGCTAGAGCTGGAGCGGGAGGTCGAGAGACCCAGTACTTC
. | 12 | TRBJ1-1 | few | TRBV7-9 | CASSIEDSQAFF | TGTGCCAGCAGCATAGAGGACAGCCAAGCTTTCTTT
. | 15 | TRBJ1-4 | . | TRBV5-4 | CASSVGPGEGEKLFF | TGTGCCAGCAGCGTGGGCCCAGGGGAAGGAGAAAAACTGTTTTTT
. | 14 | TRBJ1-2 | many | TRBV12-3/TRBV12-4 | CASTREGGHYGYTF | TGTGCCAGCACCCGAGAAGGGGGGCACTATGGCTACACCTTC
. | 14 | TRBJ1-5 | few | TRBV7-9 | CASSPDHSNQPQHF | TGTGCCAGCAGCCCGGACCATAGCAATCAGCCCCAGCATTTT
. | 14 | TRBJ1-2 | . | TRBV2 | CASSSDPGWNGYTF | TGTGCCAGCAGTTCGGACCCGGGGTGGAATGGCTACACCTTC
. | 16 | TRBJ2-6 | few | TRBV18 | CASSPPDFSGANVLTF | TGTGCCAGCTCACCGCCGGATTTCTCTGGGGCCAACGTCCTGACTTTC
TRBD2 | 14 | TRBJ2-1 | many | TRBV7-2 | CASSSRTSGNEQFF | TGTGCCAGCAGCTCCCGGACTAGCGGCAATGAGCAGTTCTTC
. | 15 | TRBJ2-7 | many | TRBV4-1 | CASSQLQPTGYEQYF | TGCGCCAGCAGCCAACTCCAGCCGACTGGCTACGAGCAGTACTTC
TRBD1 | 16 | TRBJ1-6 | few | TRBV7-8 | CASRSDRTTYNSPLHF | TGTGCCAGCAGATCGGACAGGACGACATATAATTCACCCCTCCACTTT
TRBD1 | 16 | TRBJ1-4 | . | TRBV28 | CASSPILQGRNEKLFF | TGTGCCAGCAGTCCGATATTACAGGGGAGGAATGAAAAACTGTTTTTT
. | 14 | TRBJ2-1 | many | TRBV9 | CASSVGVASNEQFF | TGTGCCAGCAGCGTTGGAGTAGCCTCCAATGAGCAGTTCTTC
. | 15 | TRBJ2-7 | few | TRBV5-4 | CASSLVGAVTYEQYF | TGTGCCAGCAGCTTGGTGGGGGCAGTAACGTACGAGCAGTACTTC
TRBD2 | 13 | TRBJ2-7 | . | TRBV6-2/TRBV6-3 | CASNAGEGYEQYF | TGTGCCAGCAACGCGGGAGAGGGGTACGAGCAGTACTTC
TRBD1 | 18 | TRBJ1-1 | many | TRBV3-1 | CASSQDSFRGQGMSEAFF | TGTGCCAGCAGCCAAGATTCGTTCAGGGGACAGGGAATGAGTGAAGCTTTCTTT
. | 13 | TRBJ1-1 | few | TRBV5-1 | CASTWRQNTEAFF | TGCGCCAGCACCTGGCGGCAGAACACTGAAGCTTTCTTT
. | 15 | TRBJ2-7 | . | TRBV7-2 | CASSSIDRPSYEQYF | TGTGCCAGCAGCTCGATAGACAGACCCTCCTACGAGCAGTACTTC
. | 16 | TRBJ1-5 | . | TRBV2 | CASSRHTTDPNQPQHF | TGTGCCAGCAGTAGGCACACGACCGACCCAAATCAGCCCCAGCATTTT